The text below deals with one T cell receptor beta chain. V gave up 5 bases and J gave up 6 bases, with 13 bases separating them. The CDR3 runs 13 residues. In germline, CDR1 is SGHNT, CDR2 YYREEE (reference sequence). Seattle researchers signed up patients amid active infection and tracked them longitudinally. Libraries were prepared by immunoSEQ multiplex PCR; TCRdb keeps only in-frame clonotypes and omits some of them. Of approximately 460,000 clones listed, roughly 87% were seen once; the top ten hold 0.75% to 0.9%. This entry belongs to a study of blood T cell repertoires in COVID-19. For the study at large: Samples representing acute and convalescent COVID-19 were sourced from the United States, Italy and Spain. Sources were T cells, B-cell-depleted T cells, or PBMCs; the material itself was cDNA or gDNA.

Sample: peripheral blood. This clonotype originated in a man aged 18 to 30 with COVID-19, enrolled during active disease. The genes are TRBV5-4 and TRBJ2-3; weak D call: TRBD1 (5 bases). The CDR3, as DNA: TGTGCCAGCAGTAATGCAGGGTTGGATACGCAGTATTTT. Residues: CASSNAGLDTQYF.